This paragraph covers one T cell receptor (beta chain) sequence. Antigen specificity is unknown. What was amplified from RNA transcripts were TCR beta CDR3 regions. First-round RT-PCR targeting the TCR CDR3 was performed with the HTBI primer set. Each CDR3 protein is one row after TCRdb ran MiXCR on the multiplex PCR reads. Seen here are hundreds of thousands of distinct CDR3 sequences, over 35% observed once, and the top ten hold less than 40%. Per the germline V gene, CDR1 is SGHTA and CDR2 is FQGNSA. V lost 6 bases, J lost 5 bases, and 6 bases stayed unmatched. The length of the CDR3 is 15 residues. This sample is part of a study of T cells in Graves' hyperthyroidism and ophthalmopathy. On the study more broadly: Peripheral blood specimens were obtained at initial diagnosis, prior to any treatment. Study-level findings and limits: From stable hyperthyroidism, ophthalmopathy was set apart by a 13 V-J model.

This receptor was identified in a woman between 40 and 50 years old with Graves' hyperthyroidism. The chain couples TRBV7-2 to TRBJ2-5; 13 positions match TRBD2. Sequenced sample: blood. DNA of the CDR3: TGTGCCAGCAGACGGACTAGCGGGGGCGCCGAGACCCAGTACTTC. Its translation: CASRRTSGGAETQYF.